What follows are 6 T cell receptor beta chains derived from one specimen sequenced in a study of cytomegalovirus exposure and HLA in healthy donors. This PCR relied on a set of 60 Vbeta primers and 13 Jbeta primers. The data were produced by immunoSEQ multiplex PCR, yet TCRdb's version contains in-frame clones alone and is incomplete. The table records roughly 160,000 clones, over 60% of them present only once. Source material: PBMCs. Receptor source: a girl aged 5-17 years in good health and CMV-seronegative.

There are a few counts of this clone. The CDR3 DNA reads TGTGCCAGCAGTGAAGGGACAGTCTATGGCTACACCTTC. This codes for CASSEGTVYGYTF. The V and J genes are TRBV25-1 and TRBJ1-2; 7 bases are shared with TRBD1. V lost 2 bases to trimming and J lost 4 bases; unmatched junction nucleotides: 1. CDR1 and CDR2 (germline): MGHDK, SYGVNS. The CDR3 spans 13 residues.

V and J are TRBV9 and TRBJ2-5; TRBD1 might be the D (6 bases). Deletions cut 3 bases from V and 1 base from J, with 13 bases between. The CDR3 runs to 15 residues. From germline, CDR1 is SGDLS and CDR2 YYNGEE. CDR3 bases: TGTGCCAGCAGCGGAACACAGGGTGGCCAAGAGACCCAGTACTTC. As protein: CASSGTQGGQETQYF.

The V gene is TRBV7-9, the J gene TRBJ2-1, with 9 nucleotides matching TRBD2. This CDR3 has 17 residues. V lost 1 base to trimming and J lost 6 bases; unmatched junction nucleotides: 10. The germline V gene encodes CDR1 SEHNR and CDR2 FQNEAQ (reference sequence). The CDR3 region is CASSLGLAVGQVNEQFF. The CDR3 DNA is TGTGCCAGCAGCTTAGGACTAGCGGTAGGTCAGGTCAATGAGCAGTTCTTC.

In this sample, this clone turned up a few times. The chain carries TRBV7-9 and TRBJ2-3; 8 bases agree with TRBD1. Germline V CDR1 and CDR2: SEHNR, FQNEAQ (reference sequence). The CDR3 runs to 16 residues. V was clipped by 2 bases and J by 3 bases; unmatched bases: 7. CDR3 sequence: CASSLPGGSRTDTQYF. As DNA, the CDR3 is TGTGCCAGCAGCTTACCAGGGGGCTCGAGGACAGATACGCAGTATTTT.

This clone showed up just a few times. The rearrangement links TRBV6-1 to TRBJ1-3; no reliable D call. V gave up 6 bases and J gave up 0 bases, with 3 bases separating them. Looked up from germline, CDR1 is MNHNS and CDR2 is SASEGT. This CDR3 spans 12 amino acids. CDR3 nucleotide sequence: TGTGCCAGCAGCCACTCTGGAAACACCATATATTTT. Amino acid sequence: CASSHSGNTIYF.

The chain links TRBV5-1 to TRBJ1-1; 8 bases fit TRBD1. CDR3 length: 11 amino acids. CDR1 is SGHRS and CDR2 is YFSETQ in the germline V gene. V dropped 4 bases and J dropped 8; count of bases not matched to a gene: 1. CDR3 region: CASSRDREAFF. The CDR3 nucleotides read TGCGCCAGCAGCCGGGACAGGGAAGCTTTCTTT.